This is a list of T cell receptor beta chains from one sample in a study of blood T cell repertoires in COVID-19. Sequencing used immunoSEQ multiplex PCR; TCRdb keeps in-frame clones, though not all of them. Among some 140,000 clones listed, around 87% were seen once. Material for sequencing was peripheral blood. Receptors were obtained from a man between 45 and 60 years old with active COVID-19. Each CDR3 is given without its conserved first and last residue.

j_call v_call cdr3_aa
TRBJ1-5 TRBV9 ASSAGTGVDQPQH
TRBJ1-2 TRBV7-9 ASSLVTGGDNT
TRBJ2-7 TRBV7-2 ASSPRGTGFEQY
TRBJ2-7 TRBV5-1 ASSLGPTQGSHEQY
TRBJ1-3 TRBV16 ASSPDSVLGNTIY
TRBJ2-1 TRBV7-2 ASSLGTGGLGQF
TRBJ2-5 TRBV6-5 ASSYSTSGVRKTQY
TRBJ2-3 TRBV11-2 ASSSGLADPRADTQY
TRBJ2-7 TRBV19 ASSRTGPSSYEQY
TRBJ1-1 TRBV4-1 ASSQAALWGHTEAF
TRBJ2-7 TRBV5-1 ASSLAGGQSYEQY
TRBJ2-3 TRBV19 ASSIKRGDTQY
TRBJ2-3 TRBV2 ASSAQGTTNTQY
TRBJ1-1 TRBV29-1 SVSLMNTEAF
TRBJ2-2 TRBV6-5 ASSASGGTTGELF
TRBJ2-1 TRBV30 ASARGTYNEQF
TRBJ2-5 TRBV20-1 SASPGTRSIGAETQY
TRBJ1-5 TRBV7-8 ASRDNSNQPQH
TRBJ2-1 TRBV4-1 ASSQVRHNEQF
TRBJ1-5 TRBV6-2/TRBV6-3 ASSEGAAGNQPQH
TRBJ1-4 TRBV5-1 ASRGSERSNEKLF
TRBJ1-2 TRBV6-1 ASSETPGRAYGYT
TRBJ1-2 TRBV28 ASSLKGGRGYT
TRBJ2-3 TRBV29-1 SVEEAATDTQY
TRBJ1-1 TRBV3-1/TRBV3-2 ASSGLQGSTEAF
TRBJ1-6 TRBV5-1 ASSRQGQDSPLH
TRBJ1-1 TRBV11-2 ASRPFPDGANTEAF
TRBJ1-5 TRBV6-6 ASSGTFQPQH
TRBJ2-7 TRBV4-1 ASSQVGTSGSPYEQY
TRBJ2-3 TRBV7-8 ASRRATDTQY
TRBJ2-2 TRBV16 ASSQGRTGEDTGELF
TRBJ1-1 TRBV18 ASSPSRAGTEAF
TRBJ1-1 TRBV30 AWTPGGTEAF
TRBJ1-4 TRBV10-3 AIAADQGEKLF
TRBJ2-2 TRBV4-3 ASSQEGGGYGGELF
TRBJ1-4 TRBV5-6 ASSSLQGNEKLF
TRBJ1-2 TRBV7-8 ASSSAGRGNYGYT
TRBJ2-1 TRBV7-8 ATAGGSYNEQF
TRBJ2-1 TRBV5-1 ASMFGTGWDNEQF
TRBJ1-4 TRBV27 ASSTSTGGLKKLF
TRBJ1-1 TRBV12-5 ASGLGQNTEAF
TRBJ2-5 TRBV6-1 ASSEGLAGPQETQY
TRBJ1-2 TRBV7-8 ASSQQGRYGYT
TRBJ1-3 TRBV6-2/TRBV6-3 ASTPTEYSGNTIY
TRBJ1-4 TRBV5-4 ASRISGSEKLF
TRBJ1-1 TRBV18 ASSPPTTGTEAF
TRBJ2-5 TRBV19 ASSIEGTGNQETQY
TRBJ1-1 TRBV12-3/TRBV12-4 ASSILAGGEAF
TRBJ1-2 TRBV7-8 ASSFSELSGYT
TRBJ1-2 TRBV2 ASSGLGQAPIVT
TRBJ1-1 TRBV5-4 ASSLDRPGARLEAF
TRBJ2-7 TRBV3-1/TRBV3-2 ASSLRQDEQY
TRBJ1-1 TRBV11-3 ASSLDRDTEAF